A single sample is the source of the 5 T cell receptor beta chains below, sequenced in a study of T cell changes during pregnancy in multiple sclerosis. Assay used: immunoSEQ multiplex PCR; TCRdb lists only in-frame clones, some missing. In the table there are tens of thousands of clones, around 94% of which are singletons. This material consisted of peripheral blood, taken in the third trimester of pregnancy. The receptors shown here come from a female donor with multiple sclerosis, enrolled in a pregnancy study.

The chain links TRBV28 to TRBJ1-2; D is possibly TRBD1 (5 bases). The germline gives CDR1 MDHEN, CDR2 SYDVKM. Deletions cut 1 base from V and 5 bases from J, with 14 bases between. The CDR3 contains 15 residues. The CDR3 spells CASSLSGVGGYGYTF. As DNA, the CDR3 is TGTGCCAGCAGTTTATCGGGGGTCGGTGGTTATGGCTACACCTTC.

This clone appeared a few times. The chain is built from TRBV9 and TRBJ2-7; 7 bases are shared with TRBD1. Germline V gives CDR1 SGDLS, CDR2 YYNGEE. The CDR3 extends over 14 amino acids. The J segment lost 0 bases and the V segment lost 0 bases, leaving 0 bases of the junction unmatched. The chain's CDR3 is CASSVGDSSYEQYF. CDR3 sequence (DNA): TGTGCCAGCAGCGTAGGGGACAGCTCCTACGAGCAGTACTTC. Full variable domain (rest looked up from reference TRBV9 and TRBJ2-7): DSGVTQTPKHLITATGQRVTLRCSPRSGDLSVYWYQQSLDQGLQFLIQYYNGEERAKGNILERFSAQQFPDLHSELNLSSLELGDSALYFCASSVGDSSYEQYFGPGTRLTVT.

The rearrangement links TRBV5-1 to TRBJ1-3; D gene ambiguous. Trimming pared 4 bases from V and 0 bases from J, leaving 8 bases between. Per the germline V gene, CDR1 is SGHRS and CDR2 is YFSETQ. CDR3 length: 14 residues. CDR3 bases: TGCGCCAGCAGCGCGGGGTCCTCTGGAAACACCATATATTTT. Protein: CASSAGSSGNTIYF.

This chain uses TRBV20-1 with TRBJ2-7; D may be TRBD1 (6 bases). Germline values: CDR1 DFQATT, CDR2 SNEGSKA (reference sequence). V gave up 3 bases and J gave up 12 bases, with 15 bases separating them. The CDR3 is made up of 11 amino acids. CDR3 residues: CSASQGLLRYF. Here the CDR3 DNA reads TGCAGTGCTAGCCAGGGGCTGCTACGGTACTTC.

The chain couples TRBV5-1 to TRBJ1-1, with a tentative D call TRBD1 (5 bases). CDR3 length: 13 residues. Trimming took 2 bases from V and 6 from J, leaving 11 bases between them. CDR1 and CDR2 (germline): SGHRS, YFSETQ. CDR3 sequence: CASSFGETAEAFF. Here the CDR3 DNA reads TGCGCCAGCAGCTTTGGTGAGACAGCTGAAGCTTTCTTT.